Below, 6 T cell receptor beta chains from the same sample are listed, as sequenced in a study of blood T cell repertoires in COVID-19. Profiled with immunoSEQ multiplex PCR; TCRdb holds only in-frame clones, not every one. The sample lists 500,000 or so clones, around 90% occurring once. Sequences were obtained from PBMCs or T cells enriched from blood (not recorded which). These receptors were collected from a woman under 30 who had recovered from COVID-19.

The genes are TRBV13 and TRBJ2-1; 8 nucleotides align to TRBD2. Germline lookup yields CDR1 PRHDT and CDR2 FYEKMQ (reference sequence). Trimming took 5 bases from V and 4 from J; bases not matched to a gene: 16. This CDR3 region has 18 residues. The CDR3 protein is CASSPRGGSPFLYNEQFF. The CDR3 nucleotides read TGTGCCAGCAGCCCCCGGGGGGGGTCCCCCTTCTTATACAATGAGCAGTTCTTC.

V gene TRBV12-3 or TRBV12-4 combines with J gene TRBJ1-3, with TRBD1 matching 11 bases. Germline trimming cut 6 bases from V and 7 bases from J; bases unmatched to any gene: 2. This CDR3 contains 13 residues. CDR3 sequence reads: CASRGDRGNTIYF. In DNA, the CDR3 is TGTGCCAGCAGGGGGGACAGGGGGAACACCATATATTTT.

Only one count was recorded for this clone. The chain uses TRBV6-5 and TRBJ1-2; D may be TRBD1 (5 bases). Between the trimmed V and J ends, which lost 2 bases and 4 bases, there was a span of 11 bases. The CDR3 runs 14 residues. Germline assignment: CDR1 MNHEY and CDR2 SVGAGI. This CDR3 is CASSYSPGIYGYTF. The CDR3 region has the DNA TGTGCCAGCAGTTACAGCCCAGGGATCTATGGCTACACCTTC.

The rearrangement links TRBV3-1 (or the pseudogene TRBV3-2) to TRBJ2-7; TRBD1 is a possible D gene (6 bases). Trimming took off 3 bases at V and 3 bases at J, with 15 bases between the two ends. Germline V gene sequence: CDR1 LGHDT, CDR2 YNNKEL (reference sequence). This CDR3 has 15 amino acids. CDR3 DNA: TGTGCCAGCAGCCAGACAACAGGGACCGTCTACGAGCAGTACTTC. It specifies CASSQTTGTVYEQYF.

On this clone: Since no conserved phenylalanine or tryptophan closes the CDR3, a read error is the likely cause. The DNA is left out, because the CDR3 cannot be placed on it with certainty; the CDR3 is given as TCRdb lists it. This chain uses TRBV3-1 (or the pseudogene TRBV3-2) with TRBJ1-2. Counting both end residues, the CDR3 totals 14 amino acids. The germline CDR1 and CDR2 sequences are LGHDT and YNNKEL (reference sequence). CDR3: CASSQEIGEGGVDL.

The J gene is TRBJ2-3, the V gene TRBV5-4, with 9 bases matching TRBD1. J was trimmed by 0 bases and V by 0 bases; bases with no gene match: 5. The germline gives CDR1 SGHNT, CDR2 YYREEE (reference sequence). The CDR3 is 17 amino acids. DNA of the CDR3: TGTGCCAGCAGCTTGGAGCGGGACAGGGCTAGCACAGATACGCAGTATTTT. This sequence encodes CASSLERDRASTDTQYF.